Reported below is one T cell receptor (beta chain). Its antigen is not identified. These data are taken from a study of PD-L1 blockade in urothelial cancer. Overall study context: Analyzed time points were 3 weeks (second dose) and 6 weeks after therapy began. A median of approximately 140,000 T cells was found in the blood samples.

The data were produced by immunoSEQ multiplex PCR, yet TCRdb's version contains in-frame clones alone and is incomplete. The profile covers roughly 60,000 clones, with roughly 80% appearing a single time and about 4.5% taken by the ten largest. The V end lost 5 bases, the J end lost 8 bases, and 18 bases lay between the germline ends. Germline values: CDR1 SGHTA, CDR2 FQGNSA. CDR3 length: 15 residues. General study findings and limits: More expansion of tumor-associated blood clones, seen at 3 weeks, marked durable-benefit patients.

Patient sample counts ranged from 1 to 8, pretreatment and on-treatment. This sequence originates from a man between 65 and 79 years old with urothelial cancer. The chain carries TRBV7-2 and TRBJ1-4, with D possibly matching TRBD1 (6 bases). The sample consisted of PBMCs, taken around atezolizumab (anti-PD-L1) treatment. The CDR3 sequence: CASSPQAAGDEKLFF. CDR3 nucleotide sequence: TGTGCCAGCAGCCCCCAGGCCGCAGGGGACGAAAAACTGTTTTTT.